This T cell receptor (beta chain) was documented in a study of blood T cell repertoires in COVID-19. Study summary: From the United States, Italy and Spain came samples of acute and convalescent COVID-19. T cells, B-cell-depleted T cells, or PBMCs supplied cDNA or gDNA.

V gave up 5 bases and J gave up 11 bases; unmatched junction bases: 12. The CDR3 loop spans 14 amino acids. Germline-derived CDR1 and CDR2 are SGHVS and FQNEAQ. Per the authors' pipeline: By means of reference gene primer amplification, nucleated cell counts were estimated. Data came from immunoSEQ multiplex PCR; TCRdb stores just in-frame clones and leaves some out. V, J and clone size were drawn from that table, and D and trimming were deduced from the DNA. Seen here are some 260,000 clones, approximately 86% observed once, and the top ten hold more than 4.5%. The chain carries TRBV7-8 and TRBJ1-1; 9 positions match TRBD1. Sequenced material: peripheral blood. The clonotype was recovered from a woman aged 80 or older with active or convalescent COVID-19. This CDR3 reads CASSPGQGFVEAFF. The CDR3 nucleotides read TGTGCCAGCAGCCCTGGACAGGGGTTTGTCGAGGCTTTCTTT. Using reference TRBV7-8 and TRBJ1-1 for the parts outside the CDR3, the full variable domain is GAGVSQSPRYKVAKRGQDVALRCDPISGHVSLFWYQQALGQGPEFLTYFQNEAQLDKSGLPSDRFFAERPEGSVSTLKIQRTQQEDSAVYLCASSPGQGFVEAFFGQGTRLTVV.